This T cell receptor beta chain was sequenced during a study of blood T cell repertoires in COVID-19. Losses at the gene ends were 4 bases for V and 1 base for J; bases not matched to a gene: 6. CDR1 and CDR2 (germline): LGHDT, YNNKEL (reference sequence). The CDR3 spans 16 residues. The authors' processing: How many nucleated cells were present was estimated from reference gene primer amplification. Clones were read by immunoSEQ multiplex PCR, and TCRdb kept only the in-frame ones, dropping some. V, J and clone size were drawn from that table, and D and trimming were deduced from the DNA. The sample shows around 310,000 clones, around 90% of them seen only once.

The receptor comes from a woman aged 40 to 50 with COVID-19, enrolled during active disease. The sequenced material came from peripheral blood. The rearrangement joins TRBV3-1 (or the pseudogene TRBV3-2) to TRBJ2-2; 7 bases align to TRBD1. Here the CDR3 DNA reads TGTGCCAGCAGCCGCCCGGGACAGAGGAACACCGGGGAGCTGTTTTTT. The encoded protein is CASSRPGQRNTGELFF.